Listed below are T cell receptor beta chains from one sample, sequenced in a study of cytomegalovirus exposure and HLA in healthy donors. Some clones are missing from TCRdb's copy, which holds only in-frame ones; the method was immunoSEQ multiplex PCR. This sample's clone table lists around 130,000 clones. Sequencing was performed on PBMCs. These TCRs come from a woman aged 60 to 75 in good health and CMV-seronegative. The CDR3 runs from the conserved cysteine through the conserved F or W. The order of the fields is V gene, D gene, J gene, CDR3 protein, CDR3 DNA. A D gene is named only where the DNA matches it firmly.

TRBV6-5	.	TRBJ2-7	CASSSTSYEQYF	TGTGCCAGCAGTTCAACTTCGTACGAGCAGTACTTC
TRBV9	.	TRBJ1-5	CASSGRNSDQPQHF	TGTGCCAGCAGCGGACGTAATAGCGATCAGCCCCAGCATTTT
TRBV6-1	.	TRBJ2-5	CASSPGVWQETQYF	TGTGCCAGCAGTCCAGGGGTTTGGCAAGAGACCCAGTACTTC
TRBV10-3	.	TRBJ2-3	CAISGESSTDTQYF	TGTGCCATCAGTGGGGAGTCTAGCACAGATACGCAGTATTTT
TRBV7-9	.	TRBJ1-2	CASSLDVIGTPYGYTF	TGTGCCAGCAGCTTAGATGTTATCGGGACACCGTATGGCTACACCTTC
TRBV5-4	TRBD1	TRBJ1-5	CASITEPGQGALGNQPQHF	TGTGCCAGCATTACCGAGCCGGGACAGGGGGCATTGGGCAATCAGCCCCAGCATTTT
TRBV13	TRBD2	TRBJ2-7	CASTNGLAGTYEQYF	TGTGCCAGCACCAACGGGCTAGCGGGCACCTACGAGCAGTACTTC
TRBV4-1	.	TRBJ1-5	CASSQDRSFGNQPQHF	TGCGCCAGCAGCCAAGATCGCAGTTTCGGCAATCAGCCCCAGCATTTT
TRBV4-2	.	TRBJ1-1	CASSQELREQNTEAFF	TGTGCCAGCAGCCAAGAATTGAGGGAGCAGAACACTGAAGCTTTCTTT
TRBV29-1	.	TRBJ1-2	CSVWGGPYYGYTF	TGCAGCGTTTGGGGGGGGCCTTACTATGGCTACACCTTC